Each of the 16 T cell receptor beta chains below was sequenced from the same sample in a study of T-cell reconstitution after alpha-beta-depleted transplantation in children. The library targeted TCRbeta and was prepared with unique molecular identifiers. TCRdb processed the PCR reads anew with MiXCR; each CDR3 protein has one entry. The sample gives hundreds of thousands of distinct CDR3 sequences, approximately 8.4% of which show up once; less than 40% is in the top ten. This sample comprised PBMCs, mostly from graft donor cells, obtained 360 days after TCRalphabeta/CD19-depleted stem cell transplant. These receptors were obtained from a male patient under 10 years old who had a stem cell transplant for acute myeloid leukemia, so the T cells may come from the graft donor.

Here the CDR3 reads CASSSGGLAVPGDYEQYF. The CDR3 DNA follows: TGTGCCAGCAGCTCAGGAGGACTAGCGGTCCCGGGGGACTACGAGCAGTACTTC. The chain employs TRBV7-6 and TRBJ2-7, with 10 bases lining up with TRBD2. The CDR3 loop spans 18 amino acids. J lost 3 bases, V lost 4 bases, and 15 bases had no gene match. The germline V gene encodes CDR1 SGHVS and CDR2 FNYEAQ.

As DNA, the CDR3 is TGTGCCAGCAGTATGGACATTGCCACTGAAGCTTTCTTT. This sequence encodes CASSMDIATEAFF. V gene TRBV12-3 or TRBV12-4 combines with J gene TRBJ1-1, with TRBD1 as a possible D gene (5 bases). V was trimmed by 5 bases and J by 4 bases, leaving 11 bases between them. The CDR3 has 13 amino acids.

This clonotype was counted ten times or more. The chain has TRBV7-6 and TRBJ1-1; no clear D. The CDR3 extends over 14 amino acids. The germline V and J ends were trimmed by 5 bases and 7 bases, with 17 bases remaining between them. Germline V gives CDR1 SGHVS, CDR2 FNYEAQ. The CDR3 spells CASSPADRFLEAFF. CDR3 sequence (DNA): TGTGCCAGCAGCCCCGCGGACCGTTTCCTTGAAGCTTTCTTT.

CDR3 loop: CSARVVSSYEQYF. The DNA of the CDR3 is TGCAGTGCTAGAGTCGTTAGCTCCTACGAGCAGTACTTC. The chain couples TRBV20-1 to TRBJ2-7; no definite D call. From germline, CDR1 is DFQATT and CDR2 SNEGSKA (reference sequence). This CDR3 is built from 13 residues. V was clipped by 1 base and J by 0 bases, with 7 bases between them.

In this sample, this clonotype turned up many times. The chain joins TRBV5-1 to TRBJ2-5; 7 bases map to TRBD1. V dropped 0 bases and J dropped 4; count of bases not matched to a gene: 9. This CDR3 has 16 residues. The germline V gene has CDR1 SGHRS and CDR2 YFSETQ. The CDR3 region is CASSLVGTAGLETQYF. DNA for the CDR3: TGCGCCAGCAGCTTGGTTGGGACAGCTGGGTTAGAGACCCAGTACTTC.

This chain uses TRBV7-8 with TRBJ1-2; a possible D gene is TRBD1 (5 bases). The CDR3 runs to 15 residues. The ends were cut back, 5 bases at V and 7 bases at J, with 20 bases in the middle. In germline, CDR1 is SGHVS, CDR2 FQNEAQ. In nucleotides, the CDR3 is TGTGCCAGCAGCACACGGACCGGGGGGAAGATTGGCTACACCTTC. The encoded protein is CASSTRTGGKIGYTF.

V and J are TRBV27 and TRBJ2-3; D is unclear. The CDR3 has 13 residues. V was cut by 5 bases and J by 5 bases, with 11 bases left in between. CDR1 and CDR2 from the germline V gene are MNHEY and SMNVEV (reference sequence). For the CDR3, the DNA is TGTGCCAGCAGTGAAGCCGCCCGAGATACGCAGTATTTT. This codes for CASSEAARDTQYF.

This sequence joins TRBV6-2 or TRBV6-3 and TRBJ2-2; the D gene could be TRBD1 or TRBD2 (5 bases each). V lost 2 bases to trimming and J lost 5 bases, with 9 bases between them. This CDR3 comprises 14 residues. Germline CDR1 reads MNHEY; CDR2 reads SVGEGT. CDR3 sequence (DNA): TGTGCCAGCAGTTACGGAGGACAAACCGGGGAGCTGTTTTTT. Protein sequence: CASSYGGQTGELFF.

This clonotype was seen repeatedly, ten times or more. The chain has TRBV15 and TRBJ1-1, with D unclear. The germline CDR1 and CDR2 sequences are LNHNV and YYDKDF (reference sequence). The CDR3 consists of 12 residues. V lost 0 bases, J lost 7 bases, and 6 bases lay in between. The DNA for the CDR3 is TGTGCCACCAGCAGAGATTTTAATGAAGCTTTCTTT. Its translation: CATSRDFNEAFF.

J is TRBJ1-1 and V is TRBV5-1; D remains unclear. Per the germline V gene, CDR1 is SGHRS and CDR2 is YFSETQ. V lost 4 bases to trimming and J lost 1 base, with 26 bases between them. The CDR3 has 19 amino acids. The CDR3 sequence is CASSLEGWRSGAPNTEAFF. The CDR3 DNA sequence: TGCGCCAGCAGCCTGGAGGGTTGGCGAAGTGGAGCCCCGAACACTGAAGCTTTCTTT.

The genes are TRBV24-1 and TRBJ2-1, with D perhaps matching TRBD1 or TRBD2 (6 bases each). The germline CDR1 and CDR2 sequences are KGHDR and SFDVKD. The CDR3 sequence is 15 residues long. V was trimmed by 6 bases and J by 6 bases, leaving 17 bases between them. The CDR3 region is CATSLGGSILNEQFF. CDR3 bases: TGTGCCACCAGTCTGGGGGGCTCGATACTCAATGAGCAGTTCTTC.

J is TRBJ2-7 and V is TRBV7-2, with D unclear. This CDR3 is 13 amino acids long. In germline, CDR1 is SGHTA, CDR2 FQGNSA. With 5 bases removed from V and 3 bases from J, the gap between germline ends came to 11 bases. Here the CDR3 reads CASSRGVRYEQYF. The CDR3 DNA reads TGTGCCAGCAGCCGCGGAGTCCGCTACGAGCAGTACTTC.

This clonotype was seen a handful of times. The chain has TRBV12-3 or TRBV12-4 and TRBJ2-7; TRBD1 aligns across 8 bases. CDR3 length: 13 residues. With 10 bases clipped from V and 2 bases from J, the junction kept 7 bases outside the gene matches. In nucleotides, the CDR3 is TGTGCCACCGAGCGGACAGGGACCTACGAGCAGTACTTC. Encoded protein: CATERTGTYEQYF.

The table lists this clonotype with many counts. J is TRBJ2-5 and V is TRBV5-6; weak D call: TRBD1 (6 bases). With 0 bases removed from V and 6 bases from J, the gap between germline ends came to 12 bases. Per germline, CDR1 SGHDT and CDR2 YYEEEE. The CDR3 covers 14 residues. The CDR3 DNA sequence: TGTGCCAGCAGCTTGGGGGTAGGGGGAAAGACCCAGTACTTC. As protein: CASSLGVGGKTQYF.

The sample holds a few counts of this clonotype. The chain links TRBV4-3 to TRBJ2-7; D not certain. The V end lost 2 bases, the J end lost 0 bases, and 11 bases lay between the germline ends. Looked up from germline, CDR1 is LGHNA and CDR2 is YSLEER. This CDR3 has 15 residues. The CDR3: CASSQRAQSSYEQYF. The CDR3 DNA is TGCGCCAGCAGCCAAAGGGCCCAGAGCTCCTACGAGCAGTACTTC.

This clonotype was seen repeatedly, ten times or more. V gene TRBV29-1 combines with J gene TRBJ2-1; D uncertain. The germline V gene has CDR1 SQVTM and CDR2 ANQGSEA. The CDR3 is 16 amino acids. Deletions cut 2 bases from V and 0 bases from J, with 14 bases between. The CDR3 DNA reads as TGCAGCGTTGAACCCCCAGAGTTACCCTCCTACAATGAGCAGTTCTTC. Protein sequence: CSVEPPELPSYNEQFF.